Each of the 17 T cell receptor beta chains below was sequenced from the same sample in a study of shared clonotypes between healthy human individuals. Only in-frame clones appear in the TCRdb table, and some are missing; sequencing was by immunoSEQ multiplex PCR. Of 2.3 million or so clones detected, just over 90% appear once; the ten largest clones hold approximately 0.4%. Sequencing was performed on naive CD4+ T cells from PBMCs. Documented subset: CD45RA+ positively selected. The receptor source for this set is a man between 18 and 29 years old in good health. Some clones in this sample may be carry-over from other donors' samples.

The chain is built from TRBV14 and TRBJ2-7, with 10 nucleotides matching TRBD2. This CDR3 spans 15 amino acids. V was clipped by 1 base and J by 4 bases; unmatched bases: 4. The germline V gene has CDR1 SGHDN and CDR2 FVKESK. CDR3 in DNA: TGTGCCAGCAGCCAAGCGCTAGCGGGAGTATACGAGCAGTACTTC. It is translated as CASSQALAGVYEQYF.

The V call is TRBV5-1, the J call TRBJ2-6; no reliable D call. The ends were cut back, 0 bases at V and 3 bases at J, with 1 base in the middle. This CDR3 has 13 residues. In germline, CDR1 is SGHRS, CDR2 YFSETQ. The CDR3 coding sequence is TGCGCCAGCAGCTTGGTTGGGGCCAACGTCCTGACTTTC. Its protein product is CASSLVGANVLTF.

This clone was observed a single time. The rearrangement joins TRBV7-2 to TRBJ2-7; D is perhaps TRBD2 (6 bases). The germline gives CDR1 SGHTA, CDR2 FQGNSA. V was clipped by 2 bases and J by 9 bases, with 23 bases between them. The CDR3 is 16 residues long. As DNA, the CDR3 is TGTGCCAGCAGCTTACTGGGGAGGACCCTCGTCTCGGTGCAGTACTTC. It specifies CASSLLGRTLVSVQYF.

J is TRBJ1-5 and V is TRBV28; D gene ambiguous. Trimming took 4 bases from V and 15 from J, leaving 22 bases between them. CDR3 length: 14 residues. The germline V gene has CDR1 MDHEN and CDR2 SYDVKM. The CDR3 DNA reads as TGTGCCAGCAGTTCCCCCTCAGAACGGTCGGTCCGGCATTTT. Translation gives CASSSPSERSVRHF.

CDR3 in amino acids: CASSPVGDNEQFF. The CDR3 DNA follows: TGTGCCAGCAGTCCTGTGGGGGACAATGAGCAGTTCTTC. The rearrangement uses TRBV9 and TRBJ2-1; D is possibly TRBD1 or TRBD2 (5 bases each). This CDR3 contains 13 residues. V shed 5 bases and J shed 5 bases, with 11 bases lying between them. The germline gives CDR1 SGDLS, CDR2 YYNGEE.

The sample holds one count of this clone. The chain links TRBV23-1 to TRBJ1-2; D is possibly TRBD1 (5 bases). TRBV23-1 is noted as an ORF with a role that remains uncertain. The CDR3 totals 14 residues. Trimming removed 0 bases from V and 5 bases from J, with 10 bases in between. CDR3 loop: CASSQSPGSYGYTF. The DNA for the CDR3 is TGCGCCAGCAGTCAATCCCCAGGGTCTTATGGCTACACCTTC.

The rearrangement uses TRBV7-6 and TRBJ1-5; D remains unclear. The CDR3 loop spans 13 amino acids. Per germline, CDR1 SGHVS and CDR2 FNYEAQ. The V end lost 3 bases, the J end lost 7 bases, and 10 bases lay between the germline ends. This CDR3 is CASSFGTGQPQHF. DNA of the CDR3: TGTGCCAGCAGCTTCGGAACGGGGCAGCCCCAGCATTTT.

The genes are TRBV19 and TRBJ2-2, with TRBD1 matching 10 bases. This CDR3 comprises 16 residues. Germline V lookup: CDR1 LNHDA, CDR2 SQIVND (reference sequence). V trimming: 3 bases; J trimming: 7 bases; junction bases outside the gene matches: 8. In DNA, the CDR3 is TGTGCCAGTAGTATGCCGGGACAGGGGACGATCGGGGAGCTGTTTTTT. Amino acids: CASSMPGQGTIGELFF.

The rearrangement uses TRBV29-1 and TRBJ2-5; TRBD1 or TRBD2 may be the D gene (5 bases each). Trimming pared 4 bases from V and 5 bases from J, leaving 5 bases between. Per germline, CDR1 SQVTM and CDR2 ANQGSEA. CDR3 length equals 10 residues. For the CDR3, the DNA is TGCAGCGTTGGGGACGAGACCCAGTACTTC. Its protein product is CSVGDETQYF.

The chain recombines TRBV12-5 with TRBJ2-3, with 7 bases identical to TRBD1. Per the germline V gene, CDR1 is LGHNT and CDR2 is FRNRAP. This CDR3 is built from 18 residues. After removal of 2 bases from V and 7 bases from J, the junction contained 18 bases not matched to a gene. CDR3 amino acids: CASGLSKTGRDWAHTQYF. The CDR3, as DNA: TGTGCTAGTGGTTTGTCTAAGACAGGGCGAGATTGGGCACATACGCAGTATTTT.

Remarks on this clone: At the DNA level, this CDR3 is encoded by other sequences in the same sample as well. This chain joins TRBV5-1 and TRBJ1-1; D is uncertain. The length of the CDR3 is 12 residues. Trimming took 0 bases from V and 8 from J, leaving 8 bases between them. The germline V gene has CDR1 SGHRS and CDR2 YFSETQ. The CDR3 DNA reads as TGCGCCAGCAGCTTGGGGCAGACAGAAGCTTTCTTT. This gives the protein CASSLGQTEAFF.

The table lists this clone with a count of one. CDR3 loop: CAWSPGRVAGVRETQYF. DNA for the CDR3: TGTGCCTGGAGCCCGGGGAGGGTAGCGGGAGTTCGGGAGACCCAGTACTTC. V is TRBV30 and J is TRBJ2-5; 9 nucleotides line up with TRBD2. This CDR3 has 17 residues. Germline V CDR1 and CDR2: GTSNPN, SVGIG (reference sequence). V was clipped by 3 bases and J by 5 bases; unmatched bases: 16.

This clone was seen a few times. The chain uses TRBV7-3 and TRBJ1-3; no clear D. CDR1 and CDR2 (germline): SGHTA, FQGTGA. The germline V and J ends were trimmed by 9 bases and 2 bases, with 8 bases remaining between them. The CDR3 is 12 amino acids. The CDR3 sequence: CASGGAGNTIYF. The CDR3 bases are TGTGCCAGTGGTGGTGCTGGAAACACCATATATTTT.

The CDR3, as DNA: TGTGCCAGCAGCTTCACTACTACTAAACTAGCGAGGTCCTACAATGAGCAGTTCTTC. Encoded protein: CASSFTTTKLARSYNEQFF. The J gene is TRBJ2-1, the V gene TRBV5-6, with TRBD2 identical over 7 bases. The germline V gene encodes CDR1 SGHDT and CDR2 YYEEEE. The CDR3 covers 19 residues. J was trimmed by 1 base and V by 2 bases; bases with no gene match: 15. The full variable domain, rest sourced from reference TRBV5-6 and TRBJ2-1, is DAGVTQSPTHLIKTRGQQVTLRCSPKSGHDTVSWYQQALGQGPQFIFQYYEEEERQRGNFPDRFSGHQFPNYSSELNVNALLLGDSALYLCASSFTTTKLARSYNEQFFGPGTRLTVL.

The chain carries TRBV28 and TRBJ2-7; no definite D call. The CDR3 runs to 12 residues. From germline, CDR1 is MDHEN and CDR2 SYDVKM. The V end was cut by 8 bases, the J end by 3 bases, with 11 bases between. Written as DNA, the CDR3 is TGTGCCAGCGGAATATTGTTCTACGAGCAGTACTTC. Translation gives CASGILFYEQYF.

With regard to this clone: One end of the junction is discordant with germline, which a read error may explain. The gene calls are TRBV5-8 and TRBJ2-7; D is ambiguous. CDR3 length: 12 residues. Germline V CDR1 and CDR2: SGHTS, YDEGEE. CDR3 in amino acids: CASSLGAPHGDF. The CDR3 nucleotides are TGTGCCAGCAGCTTGGGGGCCCCTCACGGCGACTTC. Together with reference TRBV5-8 and TRBJ2-7, the CDR3 gives the full variable domain: EAGVTQSPTHLIKTRGQQATLRCSPISGHTSVYWYQQALGLGLQFLLWYDEGEERNRGNFPPRFSGRQFPNYSSELNVNALELEDSALYLCASSLGAPHGDFGPGTRLTVT.

Comments on this clone: Other DNA sequences in this sample translate to the same CDR3. This chain joins TRBV5-1 and TRBJ2-1; a weak D match, TRBD2 (6 bases). The CDR3 loop spans 14 amino acids. Germline V CDR1 and CDR2: SGHRS, YFSETQ. V was pared by 3 bases and J by 0 bases, with 7 bases between. The CDR3 loop is CASSYGSSYNEQFF. The DNA for the CDR3 is TGCGCCAGCAGCTACGGGAGCTCCTACAATGAGCAGTTCTTC.